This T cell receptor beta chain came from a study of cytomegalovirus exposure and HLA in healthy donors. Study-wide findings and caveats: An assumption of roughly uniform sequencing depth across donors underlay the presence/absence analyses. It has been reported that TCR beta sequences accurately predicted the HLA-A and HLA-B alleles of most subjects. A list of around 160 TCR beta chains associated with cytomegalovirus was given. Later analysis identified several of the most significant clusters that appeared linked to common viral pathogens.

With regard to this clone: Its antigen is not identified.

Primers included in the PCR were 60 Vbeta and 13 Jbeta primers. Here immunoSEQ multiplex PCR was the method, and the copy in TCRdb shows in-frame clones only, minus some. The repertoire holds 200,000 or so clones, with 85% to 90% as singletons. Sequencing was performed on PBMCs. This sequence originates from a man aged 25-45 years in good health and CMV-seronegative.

CDR3 in amino acids: CASSTELAGGGSDTQYF. The CDR3 DNA follows: TGTGCCAGCAGCACCGAACTAGCGGGGGGGGGCTCAGATACGCAGTATTTT. V gene TRBV4-2 combines with J gene TRBJ2-3; TRBD2 matches at 13 bases. V was clipped by 5 bases and J by 4 bases; unmatched bases: 9. Germline values: CDR1 LGHNA, CDR2 YNFKEQ. The CDR3 spans 17 residues.